The T cell receptor (beta chain) described here comes from a study of cytomegalovirus exposure and HLA in healthy donors. Study-level results: Most observed TCR sequences were rare, whereas some public TCRs were detected in many donors. The authors later found most CMV-associated TCR beta chains appeared HLA-restricted.

Sampled while nominally healthy, donors likely had unrecorded immune exposures. Primers for the PCR totalled 60 Vbeta and 13 Jbeta. The protocol was immunoSEQ multiplex PCR, while the TCRdb copy is restricted to in-frame clones and leaves out a portion. Here the sample table reports 200,000 to 250,000 clones. Germline V lookup: CDR1 SGDLS, CDR2 YYNGEE. With 3 bases removed from V and 9 bases from J, the gap between germline ends came to 13 bases. The CDR3 is made up of 13 amino acids. Details on this clone: Its target is unknown.

The rearrangement joins TRBV9 to TRBJ2-1, with D uncertain. The sequenced sample was PBMCs. The sequence was obtained from a woman aged 25 to 39 in good health and CMV-seropositive. The DNA of the CDR3 is TGTGCCAGCAGCGCATTCGCTAATAGTGAGCAGTTCTTC. Protein: CASSAFANSEQFF.